This T cell receptor beta chain originates from a study of siplizumab effects on memory and regulatory T cells. The count of this clone is one. Its antigen is still unknown. Study results and limitations: Of the proliferating CD4+ or CD8+ clones, roughly 75-96% lacked a naive or memory phenotype that could be assigned.

Trimming shortened V by 1 base and J by 9 bases, and 13 bases separated the two germline ends. The CDR3 is 14 residues long. Germline V lookup: CDR1 MGHRA, CDR2 YSYEKL. The study took a few donor pairs, and their unstimulated naive, memory, effector memory and TEMRA subsets were sequenced. Generated by immunoSEQ multiplex PCR, the TCRdb table keeps only in-frame clones and is missing some. The repertoire consists of some 100,000 clones, with around 95% occurring once and the leading ten covering around 0.029%. The TCR comes from a human donor in good health. The rearrangement uses TRBV4-1 and TRBJ2-1, with a possible D match to TRBD2 (6 bases). The sequencing input was naive CD4+ T cells sorted from blood. The chain's CDR3 is CASSQAGDPGEQFF. CDR3 nucleotide sequence: TGCGCCAGCAGCCAAGCGGGGGATCCGGGTGAGCAGTTCTTC.